These T cell receptor beta chains were read from a single sample in a study of CXCR3-negative and CXCR3-positive naive CD8 T cells. For each CDR3 protein, TCRdb gives one entry from its re-call of the 5' RACE reads, without DNA. This sample's clone table lists about 56,000 distinct CDR3 sequences. The sample consisted of naive CXCR3+ CD8+ T cells from blood. The receptors were gathered from a human donor in good health. Some clones in this sample may be carry-over from other donors' samples. Each CDR3 is given with its conserved first and last residue. Fields, in order: V gene, J gene, CDR3 protein.

>TRBV5-1|TRBJ2-1
CASSLPQLNEQFF
>TRBV12-3/TRBV12-4|TRBJ2-7
CASSGIGVSPNEQYF
>TRBV25-1|TRBJ2-1
CASSENPNEQFF
>TRBV7-2|TRBJ1-5
CASRPLGGNQPQHF
>TRBV29-1|TRBJ1-2
CSVEDVRVNYGYTF
>TRBV24-1|TRBJ2-7
CATYARAGVYEQYF
>TRBV7-8|TRBJ2-5
CASSLVRGDNLQETQYF
>TRBV4-1|TRBJ2-1
CASSLRSGGGYNEQFF
>TRBV19|TRBJ2-7
CASSGEWQGVYEQYF
>TRBV6-5|TRBJ2-5
CASSWGDLEGETQYF